This T cell receptor beta chain was found in a study of shared clonotypes between healthy human individuals. Repertoires were generated with immunoSEQ multiplex PCR, while TCRdb's copy carries only in-frame clones and drops some. The sample holds roughly 450,000 clones, 79% seen once. CDR1 is GTSNPN and CDR2 is SVGIG in the germline V gene (reference sequence). This CDR3 region has 13 residues. V lost 3 bases and J 6 bases, leaving 12 bases between the germline ends. Sequenced sample: PBMCs. The chain is built from TRBV30 and TRBJ1-5, with D tentatively TRBD1 (5 bases). The clonotype was recovered from a woman aged 40 to 50 in good health. Some clones in this sample may be carry-over from other donors' samples. CDR3 residues: CAWSQGQGQPQHF. DNA for the CDR3: TGTGCCTGGAGCCAAGGCCAGGGTCAGCCCCAGCATTTT.